One and the same sample provided the 2 T cell receptor beta chains below, sequenced in a study of CD8 T cells in ankylosing spondylitis (dated by TCRdb to between 2016 and 2019). The protocol used for the library was 5' RACE. The instrument was an Illumina HiSeq 2500. The public sequencing data were trimmed at Q25 with fastp and processed into clonotypes with MiXCR by TCRdb, which kept only in-frame beta chains. All rows with the same CDR3 protein become a single entry with the most common DNA and genes. The sample records 150,000 to 200,000 distinct CDR3 sequences, around 19% of which are singletons. The top ten clonotypes cover approximately 7.6% of the sample. The sample consisted of blood, either unsorted or a sorted T cell fraction (not recorded which). These TCRs come from a male donor with ankylosing spondylitis or in good health (not recorded which).

This clonotype was counted ten times or more. The V and J genes are TRBV5-1 and TRBJ2-5; 7 positions agree with TRBD2. V lost 4 bases and J lost 4; bases outside the gene matches: 10. There are 15 residues in the CDR3. Per germline, CDR1 SGHRS and CDR2 YFSETQ. As DNA, the CDR3 is TGCGCCAGCAGCCCTTGGAGCGGGGCCAGAGAGACCCAGTACTTC. Amino acid sequence: CASSPWSGARETQYF.

This clonotype was counted at least ten times. V gene TRBV5-1 combines with J gene TRBJ2-3; TRBD2 matches at 9 bases. CDR1 and CDR2 from the germline V gene are SGHRS and YFSETQ. J gave up 2 bases and V 3 bases, and 1 base lay outside the gene matches. The CDR3 spans 14 residues. CDR3 nucleotide sequence: TGCGCCAGCAGCTCTAGCGGGGACACAGATACGCAGTATTTT. It is translated as CASSSSGDTDTQYF.